This T cell receptor (beta chain) derives from a study of shared clonotypes between healthy human individuals. Method: immunoSEQ multiplex PCR; TCRdb's copy keeps in-frame clones and lacks some. The sample lists a few million clones, 80% to 95% seen once, with roughly 0.36% in the top ten. A note on this clone: Different DNA sequences within this sample yield the same CDR3.

CDR3 length equals 13 residues. Deletions cut 6 bases from V and 2 bases from J, with 10 bases between. CDR1 and CDR2 from the germline V gene are SQVTM and ANQGSEA. Sequencing input: naive CD4+ T cells from PBMCs. The subset was: CD45RA+ positively selected. V and J are TRBV29-1 and TRBJ2-2; no reliable D call. The sequence came from a man aged 18 to 30 in good health. Some clones in this sample may be carry-over from other donors' samples. CDR3 sequence: CSVDRANTGELFF. The CDR3 DNA reads TGCAGCGTCGACCGGGCCAACACCGGGGAGCTGTTTTTT.